This TCR beta chain was sequenced for a study of early T cells in non-severe SARS-CoV-2 infection (dated by TCRdb to 2020 to 2022). Background on the whole study: Because TCR sequencing relied on bulk RNA taken from unsorted whole blood, pairing of alpha and beta chains was not possible. Broad study findings and their caveats: VDJdb matching was skewed toward anti-spike CD8 responses and likely underestimated virus-specific expansions by missing private and CD4 specificities.

This clonotype has more than one count but fewer than ten. Its specific antigen is unknown. No base-level quality is on record; no much larger clone is a single base apart. This was a case-control study nested in a cohort of healthcare workers in London, UK, who had nasopharyngeal swab PCR tests and blood samples taken every week. Healthcare workers were recruited during the week of the UK lockdown, between 23 and 31 March 2020, and followed weekly for up to roughly 15 weeks. CDR1 and CDR2 (MNHEY, SMNVEV) derive from the germline V gene (reference sequence). The CDR3 spans 13 residues, from the cysteine through the phenylalanine. The DNA shown is the 39-base CDR3, in frame from base 1. For this chain, trimming is 2 bases at the V end and 6 bases at the J end, and the number of junction bases without a gene match is 3. The method behind the library was 5' RACE. The sample was run on a NextSeq 500. Unique molecular identifiers were attached to individual cDNA molecules in the TCR library protocol so that sequencing error and PCR bias could be corrected. Both TCR alpha and beta chains were sequenced, and tight co-correlation was observed between alpha and beta sequence abundances in each sample. The authors' analysis ran thus. Decombinator V4 was used to annotate TCR sequences for V gene, J gene and CDR3. Expanded TCRs were defined as changing significantly between any two time points under a Poisson model with p below 0.0001. TCR abundances were normalised to the total number of TCRs sequenced per sample and were expressed as counts per million. TRAV1-2 paired with TRAJ12, TRAJ20 or TRAJ33 defined MAIT TCRs, while TRAV10 paired with TRAJ18 defined iNKT TCRs. A search of VDJdb, accessed on 1 November 2021, was run for TCRs annotated to CMV, EBV and SARS-CoV-2, with TCRs annotated for multiple antigens excluded. Clones were called with MiXCR by TCRdb after fastp trimmed the public reads at Q25, and only in-frame beta chains were retained. When rows share a CDR3 protein, they turn into one entry using the most common DNA and genes. TCRdb, not the original authors, processed these V and J calls. The table for this sample lists tens of thousands of distinct CDR3 sequences; roughly 8.7% of them were counted only once. The ten largest clones add up to under 4.5% of the sample.

The rearranged chain carries TRBV27 and TRBJ2-7; TRBD1 fits 8 bases in the junction. Sequenced here: whole blood, sampled at baseline. The sequence came from an adult who was a healthcare worker with PCR-confirmed SARS-CoV-2 infection or an uninfected control (not recorded which). The CDR3 protein sequence reads: CASSLHTGGEQYF. Read as DNA, the sequence is TGTGCCAGCAGTTTACACACAGGGGGCGAGCAGTACTTC.